The sequence of this TCR beta chain was determined in a study of T cell responses to AZD1222 COVID-19 vaccine. Notes on the study in general: Breadth and depth of Spike-specific TCRs rose after two AZD1222 doses. Along spike, vaccine-associated CD4 TCRs were found throughout, with dominance at 160-218 and 743-854.

Repertoires were generated with immunoSEQ multiplex PCR, while TCRdb's copy carries only in-frame clones and drops some. The sample lists roughly 150,000 clones, approximately 91% occurring once. Trimming left V 0 bases short and J 7 bases short, with 17 bases between. This CDR3 is 16 amino acids long. CDR1 and CDR2 from the germline V gene are SEHNR and FQNEAQ (reference sequence). About this clone: Its antigen remains unidentified.

Here the sequenced sample was peripheral blood, taken 28 days after the second AZD1222 dose. The V call is TRBV7-9, the J call TRBJ2-3, with D perhaps TRBD1 or TRBD2 (5 bases each). This clonotype was sampled from an adult who received the AZD1222 COVID-19 vaccine. The CDR3 region has the DNA TGTGCCAGCAGCTTAGCGGAGGAGCTGAGGGGAAATACGCAGTATTTT. Translating gives CASSLAEELRGNTQYF.